This T cell receptor (beta chain) derives from a study of OX40 agonist ivuxolimab in advanced cancers. About the study: Ivuxolimab was administered intravenously to patients at 0.01 to 10 mg/kg every 2 weeks.

The germline gives CDR1 KGHSH, CDR2 LQKENI. The V gene end was trimmed by 3 bases and the J gene end by 8 bases; junction bases not matched to a gene: 6. The CDR3 covers 13 residues. Clones were read by immunoSEQ multiplex PCR, and TCRdb kept only the in-frame ones, dropping some. There are about 18,000 clones in the sample; 55% to 80% occur only once, and about a quarter lies in the top ten. The gene calls are TRBV18 and TRBJ1-2; 7 bases map to TRBD1. Sequenced here: CD4+ or CD8+ T cells sorted from blood, sampled in a trial of the OX40 agonist ivuxolimab. The receptor was isolated from an adult with an advanced solid tumor such as melanoma, head and neck, liver or kidney cancer. In DNA, the CDR3 is TGTGCCAGCTCACCGCGGCAGGGGGAAGGCTACACCTTC. It specifies CASSPRQGEGYTF.